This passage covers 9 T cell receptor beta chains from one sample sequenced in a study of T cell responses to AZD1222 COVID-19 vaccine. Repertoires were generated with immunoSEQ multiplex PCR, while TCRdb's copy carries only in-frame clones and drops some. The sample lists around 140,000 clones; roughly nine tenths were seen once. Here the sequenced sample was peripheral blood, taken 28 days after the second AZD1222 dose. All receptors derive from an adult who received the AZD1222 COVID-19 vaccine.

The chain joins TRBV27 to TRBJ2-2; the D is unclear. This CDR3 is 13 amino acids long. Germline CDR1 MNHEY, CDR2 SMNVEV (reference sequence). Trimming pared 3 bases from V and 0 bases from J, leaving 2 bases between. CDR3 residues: CASSFPNTGELFF. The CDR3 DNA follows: TGTGCCAGCAGTTTTCCGAACACCGGGGAGCTGTTTTTT.

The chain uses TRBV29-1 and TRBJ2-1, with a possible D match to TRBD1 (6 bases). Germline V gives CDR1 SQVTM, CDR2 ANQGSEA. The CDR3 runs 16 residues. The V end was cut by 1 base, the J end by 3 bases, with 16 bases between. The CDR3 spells CSVEGGPEQGYNEQFF. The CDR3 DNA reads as TGCAGCGTTGAAGGGGGCCCGGAACAGGGCTACAATGAGCAGTTCTTC.

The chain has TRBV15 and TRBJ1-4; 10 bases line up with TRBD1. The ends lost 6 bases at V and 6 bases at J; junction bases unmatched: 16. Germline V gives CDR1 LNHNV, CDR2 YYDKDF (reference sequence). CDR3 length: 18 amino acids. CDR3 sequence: CATSKDRGRFDLYEKLFF. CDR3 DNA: TGTGCCACCAGTAAAGACAGGGGGCGCTTCGATTTATATGAAAAACTGTTTTTT.

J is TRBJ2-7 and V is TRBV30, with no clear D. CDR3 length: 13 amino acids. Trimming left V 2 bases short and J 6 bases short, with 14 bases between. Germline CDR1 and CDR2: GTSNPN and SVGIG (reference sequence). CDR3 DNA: TGTGCCTGGAGTCCCCAAGCGTCGGGCGAGCAGTACTTC. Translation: CAWSPQASGEQYF.

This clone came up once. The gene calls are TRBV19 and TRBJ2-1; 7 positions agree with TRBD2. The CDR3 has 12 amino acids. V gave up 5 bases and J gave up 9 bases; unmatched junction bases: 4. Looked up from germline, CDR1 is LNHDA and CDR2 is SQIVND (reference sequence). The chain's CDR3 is CASSSSGVEQFF. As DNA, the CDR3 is TGTGCCAGTAGTTCAAGCGGGGTTGAGCAGTTCTTC.

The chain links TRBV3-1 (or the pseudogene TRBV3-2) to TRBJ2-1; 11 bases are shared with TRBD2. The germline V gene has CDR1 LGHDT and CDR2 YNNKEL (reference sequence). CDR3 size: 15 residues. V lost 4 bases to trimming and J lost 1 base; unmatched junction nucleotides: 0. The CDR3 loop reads CASSRLAGSYNEQFF. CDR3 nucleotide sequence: TGTGCCAGCAGCCGACTAGCGGGGTCCTACAATGAGCAGTTCTTC.

The CDR3 sequence is CASSQPGLAAYEQYF. The CDR3 DNA is TGTGCCAGCAGCCAACCGGGACTAGCCGCCTACGAGCAGTACTTC. The chain is built from TRBV3-1 (or the pseudogene TRBV3-2) and TRBJ2-7; TRBD2 matches at 9 bases. The CDR3 loop spans 15 amino acids. V trimming: 2 bases; J trimming: 2 bases; junction bases outside the gene matches: 4. Germline V lookup: CDR1 LGHDT, CDR2 YNNKEL (reference sequence).

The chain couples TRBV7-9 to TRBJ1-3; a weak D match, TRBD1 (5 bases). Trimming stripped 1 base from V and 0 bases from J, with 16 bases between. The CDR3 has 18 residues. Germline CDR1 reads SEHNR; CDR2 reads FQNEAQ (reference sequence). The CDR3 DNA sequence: TGTGCCAGCAGCTTAGACCCCCTTTGGGGGAGCTCTGGAAACACCATATATTTT. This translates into CASSLDPLWGSSGNTIYF.

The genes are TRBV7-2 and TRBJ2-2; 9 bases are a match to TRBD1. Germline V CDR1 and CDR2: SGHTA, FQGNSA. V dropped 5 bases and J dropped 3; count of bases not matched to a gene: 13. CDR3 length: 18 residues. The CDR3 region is CASSLSLFRQGDTGELFF. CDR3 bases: TGTGCCAGCAGCCTCTCCTTGTTTAGACAGGGGGACACCGGGGAGCTGTTTTTT.